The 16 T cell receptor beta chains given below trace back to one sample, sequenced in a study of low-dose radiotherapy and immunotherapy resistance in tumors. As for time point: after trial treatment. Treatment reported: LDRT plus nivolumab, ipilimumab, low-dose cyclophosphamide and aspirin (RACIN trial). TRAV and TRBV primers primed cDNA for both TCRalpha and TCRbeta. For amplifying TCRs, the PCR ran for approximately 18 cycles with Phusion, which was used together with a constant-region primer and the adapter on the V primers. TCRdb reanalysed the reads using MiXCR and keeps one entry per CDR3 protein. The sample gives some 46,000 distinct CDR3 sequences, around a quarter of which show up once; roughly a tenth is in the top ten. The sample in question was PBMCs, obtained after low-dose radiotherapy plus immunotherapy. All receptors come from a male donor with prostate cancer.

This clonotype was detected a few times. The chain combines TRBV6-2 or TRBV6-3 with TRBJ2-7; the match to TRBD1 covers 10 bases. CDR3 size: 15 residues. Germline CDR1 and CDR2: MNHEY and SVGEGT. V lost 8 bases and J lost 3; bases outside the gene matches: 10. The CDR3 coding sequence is TGTGCCAGCTGGGGGGGGACAGGGGCCCTCTACGAGCAGTACTTC. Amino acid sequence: CASWGGTGALYEQYF.

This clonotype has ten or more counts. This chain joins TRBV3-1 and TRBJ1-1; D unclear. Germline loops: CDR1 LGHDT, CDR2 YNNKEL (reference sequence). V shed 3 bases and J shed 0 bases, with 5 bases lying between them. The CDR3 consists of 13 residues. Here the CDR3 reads CASSQNVNTEAFF. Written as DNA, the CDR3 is TGTGCCAGCAGCCAGAATGTGAACACTGAAGCTTTCTTT.

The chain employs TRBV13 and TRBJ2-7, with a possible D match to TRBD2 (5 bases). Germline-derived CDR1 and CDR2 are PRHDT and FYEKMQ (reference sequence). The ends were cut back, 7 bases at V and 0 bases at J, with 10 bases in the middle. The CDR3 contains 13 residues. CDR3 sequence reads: CASNAGSSYEQYF. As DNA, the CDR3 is TGTGCCAGCAACGCGGGCTCCTCCTACGAGCAGTACTTC.

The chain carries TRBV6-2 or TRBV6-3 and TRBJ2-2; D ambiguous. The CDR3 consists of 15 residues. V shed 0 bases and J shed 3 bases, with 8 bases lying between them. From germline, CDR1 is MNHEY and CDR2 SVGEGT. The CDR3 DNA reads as TGTGCCAGCAGTTACTCGACGGGCGACACCGGGGAGCTGTTTTTT. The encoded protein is CASSYSTGDTGELFF.

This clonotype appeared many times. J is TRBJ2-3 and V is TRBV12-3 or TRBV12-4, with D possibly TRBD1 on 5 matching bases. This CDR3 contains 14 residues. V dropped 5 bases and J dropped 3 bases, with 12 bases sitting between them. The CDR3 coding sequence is TGTGCCAGCAGTCGACAGTCATCAACAGATACGCAGTATTTT. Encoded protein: CASSRQSSTDTQYF.

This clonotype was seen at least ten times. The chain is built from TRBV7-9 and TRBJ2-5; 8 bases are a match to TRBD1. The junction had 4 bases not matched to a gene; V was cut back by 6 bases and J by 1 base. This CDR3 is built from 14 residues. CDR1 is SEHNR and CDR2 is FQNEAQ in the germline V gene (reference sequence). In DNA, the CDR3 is TGTGCCAGCAGGTCCGGGACAGGCCAAGAGACCCAGTACTTC. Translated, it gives CASRSGTGQETQYF.

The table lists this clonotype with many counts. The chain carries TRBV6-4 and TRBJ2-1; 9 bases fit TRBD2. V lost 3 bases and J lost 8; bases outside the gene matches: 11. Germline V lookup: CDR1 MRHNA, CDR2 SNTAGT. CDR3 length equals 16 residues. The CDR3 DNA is TGTGCCAGCAGTGAAAGCGGGGGGACTCCGTGGGATGAGCAGTTCTTC. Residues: CASSESGGTPWDEQFF.

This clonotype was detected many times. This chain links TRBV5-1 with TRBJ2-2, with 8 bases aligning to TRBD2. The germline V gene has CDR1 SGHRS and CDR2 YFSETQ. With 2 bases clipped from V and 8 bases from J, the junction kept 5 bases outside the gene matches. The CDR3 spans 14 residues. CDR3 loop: CASSLTTSEGELFF. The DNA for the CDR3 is TGCGCCAGCAGCTTAACGACTAGCGAGGGGGAGCTGTTTTTT. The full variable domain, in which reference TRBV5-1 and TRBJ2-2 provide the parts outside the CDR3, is KAGVTQTPRYLIKTRGQQVTLSCSPISGHRSVSWYQQTPGQGLQFLFEYFSETQRNKGNFPGRFSGRQFSNSRSEMNVSTLELGDSALYLCASSLTTSEGELFFGEGSRLTVL.

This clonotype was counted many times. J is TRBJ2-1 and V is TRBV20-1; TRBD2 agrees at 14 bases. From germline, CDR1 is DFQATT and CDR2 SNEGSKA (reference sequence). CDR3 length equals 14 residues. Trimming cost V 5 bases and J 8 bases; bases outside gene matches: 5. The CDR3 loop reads CSAAGTSGRDEQFF. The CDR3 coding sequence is TGCAGTGCTGCCGGGACTAGCGGGAGAGATGAGCAGTTCTTC.

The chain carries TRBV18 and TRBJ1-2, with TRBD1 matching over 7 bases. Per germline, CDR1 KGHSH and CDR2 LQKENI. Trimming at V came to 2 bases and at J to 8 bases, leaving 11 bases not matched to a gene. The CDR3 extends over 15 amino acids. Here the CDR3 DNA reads TGTGCCAGCTCACCATTCATAGGGGGCGACGGGGGCTACACCTTC. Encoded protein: CASSPFIGGDGGYTF.

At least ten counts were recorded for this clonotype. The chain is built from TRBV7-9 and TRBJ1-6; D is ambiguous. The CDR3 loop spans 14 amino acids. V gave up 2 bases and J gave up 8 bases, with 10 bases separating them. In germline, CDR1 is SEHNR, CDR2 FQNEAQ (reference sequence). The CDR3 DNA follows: TGTGCCAGCAGCTTACCAAGAGCGGATTCACCCCTCCACTTT. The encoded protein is CASSLPRADSPLHF.

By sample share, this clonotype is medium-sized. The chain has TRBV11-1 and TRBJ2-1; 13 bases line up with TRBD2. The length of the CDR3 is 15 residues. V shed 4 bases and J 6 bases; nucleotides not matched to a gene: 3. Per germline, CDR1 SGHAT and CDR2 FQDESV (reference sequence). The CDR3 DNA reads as TGTGCCAGCAGCTCGGGACTAGCGGGACGCAATGAGCAGTTCTTC. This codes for CASSSGLAGRNEQFF.

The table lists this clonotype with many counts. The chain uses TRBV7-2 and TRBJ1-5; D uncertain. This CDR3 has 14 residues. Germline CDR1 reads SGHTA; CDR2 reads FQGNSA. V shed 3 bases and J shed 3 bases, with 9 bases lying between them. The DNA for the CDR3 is TGTGCCAGCAGCTTCCTAGCCTTCAATCAGCCCCAGCATTTT. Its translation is CASSFLAFNQPQHF.

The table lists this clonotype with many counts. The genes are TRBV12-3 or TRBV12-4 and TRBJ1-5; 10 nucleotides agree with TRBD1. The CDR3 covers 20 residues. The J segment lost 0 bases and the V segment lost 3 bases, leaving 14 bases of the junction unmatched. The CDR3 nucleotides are TGTGCCAGCAGTTTCTTCCCGGGACAGGGGATGGGGTATAGCAATCAGCCCCAGCATTTT. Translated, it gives CASSFFPGQGMGYSNQPQHF.

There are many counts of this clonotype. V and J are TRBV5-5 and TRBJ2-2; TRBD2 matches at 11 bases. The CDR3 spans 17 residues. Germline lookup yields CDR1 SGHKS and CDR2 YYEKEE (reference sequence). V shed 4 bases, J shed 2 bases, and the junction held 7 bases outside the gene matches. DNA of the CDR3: TGTGCCAGCAGCCAACGACTAGCGGGATTCAACACCGGGGAGCTGTTTTTT. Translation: CASSQRLAGFNTGELFF. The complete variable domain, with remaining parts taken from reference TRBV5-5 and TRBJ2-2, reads DAGVTQSPTHLIKTRGQQVTLRCSPISGHKSVSWYQQVLGQGPQFIFQYYEKEERGRGNFPDRFSARQFPNYSSELNVNALLLGDSALYLCASSQRLAGFNTGELFFGEGSRLTVL.

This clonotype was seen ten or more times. The CDR3 region is CSAGGLAKNIQYF. CDR3 in DNA: TGCAGTGCAGGGGGGCTAGCCAAAAACATTCAGTACTTC. The chain employs TRBV20-1 and TRBJ2-4; D tentatively fits TRBD1 or TRBD2 (6 bases each). Germline V gene data show CDR1 as DFQATT and CDR2 as SNEGSKA (reference sequence). V gave up 6 bases and J gave up 0 bases, with 9 bases separating them. The CDR3 has 13 residues.